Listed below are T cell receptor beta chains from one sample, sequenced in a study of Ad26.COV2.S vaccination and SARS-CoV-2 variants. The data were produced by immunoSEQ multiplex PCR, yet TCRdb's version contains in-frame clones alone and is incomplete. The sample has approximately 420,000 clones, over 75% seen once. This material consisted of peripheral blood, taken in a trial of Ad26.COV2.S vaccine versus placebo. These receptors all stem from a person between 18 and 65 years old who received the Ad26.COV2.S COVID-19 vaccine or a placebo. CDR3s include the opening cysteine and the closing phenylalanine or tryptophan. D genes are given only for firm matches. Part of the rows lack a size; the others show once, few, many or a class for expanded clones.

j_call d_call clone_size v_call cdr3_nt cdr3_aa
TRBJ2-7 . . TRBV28 TGTGCCAGCAGTTTGAGGACAGTCTACGAGCAGTACTTC CASSLRTVYEQYF
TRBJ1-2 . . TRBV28 TGTGCCAGCAGATTGACTCGCGCCGGCTACACCTTC CASRLTRAGYTF
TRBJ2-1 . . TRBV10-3 TGTGCCATCAGTAAAGAGGGCGGGTCATCCTACAATGAGCAGTTCTTC CAISKEGGSSYNEQFF
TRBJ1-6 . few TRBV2 TGTGCCAGGCAGGGGTCGGGACACCCCTTTTCCCTCCACTTT CARQGSGHPFSLHF
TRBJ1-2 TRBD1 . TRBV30 TGTGCCTGGAGTCGGGACAGGGGGCTTTTTGGCTACACCTTC CAWSRDRGLFGYTF
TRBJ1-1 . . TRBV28 TGTGCCAGCAGTTTAGTCACCGGGACTGAAGCTTTCTTT CASSLVTGTEAFF
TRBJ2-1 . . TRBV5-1 TGCGCCAGCAGCTTGGAACGGTCCTCGCGGACCCACAATGAGCAGTTCTTC CASSLERSSRTHNEQFF
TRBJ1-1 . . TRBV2 TGTGCCATCCCGTGGGGGGGCACTGAAGCTTTCTTT CAIPWGGTEAFF
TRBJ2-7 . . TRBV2 TGTGCCAGCAGTGAGACGGGGGGCCTCTCCTACGAGCAGTACTTC CASSETGGLSYEQYF
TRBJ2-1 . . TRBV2 TGTGCCAGCGTTCGCACAGCGGGTCCCAATGAGCAGTTCTTC CASVRTAGPNEQFF
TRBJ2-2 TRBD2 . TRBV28 TGTGCCAGCAGCCCCTTTTGGGGGGCGGGGGGCCGGAACGGGGAGCTGTTTTTT CASSPFWGAGGRNGELFF
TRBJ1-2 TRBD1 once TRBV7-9 TGTGCCAGCACGACAGGGACTACGGCTAACTATGGCTACACCTTC CASTTGTTANYGYTF
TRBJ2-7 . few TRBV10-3 TGTGCCATCAAGGGGCCCGGGGGTGGGTACGAGCAGTACTTC CAIKGPGGGYEQYF
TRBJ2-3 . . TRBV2 TGTGCCAGCGAGTTTAGGGGCAGGGTCACAGATACGCAGTATTTT CASEFRGRVTDTQYF
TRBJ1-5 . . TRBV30 TGTGCCTGGAGCCTAAAAGGGAATCAGCCCCAGCATTTT CAWSLKGNQPQHF
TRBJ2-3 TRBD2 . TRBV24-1 TGTGCCACCAGTGACTTTAGCGGGGGGGCCCCAGATACGCAGTATTTT CATSDFSGGAPDTQYF
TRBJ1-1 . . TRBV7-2 TGTGCCAGCAGCCCAGACGGATCCGGGGCTTTCTTT CASSPDGSGAFF
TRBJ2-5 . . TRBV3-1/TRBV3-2 TGTGCCAGCAGCCAAGAATGGGGGGAGACCCAGTACTTC CASSQEWGETQYF
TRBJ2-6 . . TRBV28 TGTGCCAGCAGTACCTATGCCCAGGGAACTGGGGCCAACGTCCTGACTTTC CASSTYAQGTGANVLTF
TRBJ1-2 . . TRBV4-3 TGCGCCAGCAGCCAACACCTGGCCAGGGGTTATGGCTACACCTTC CASSQHLARGYGYTF
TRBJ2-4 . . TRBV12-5 TGTGCTAGGGCGGGACAACAGATTCAGTACTTC CARAGQQIQYF
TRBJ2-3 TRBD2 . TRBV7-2 TGTGCCAGCAGCTGGAGCGGGGGTTTATCAGATACGCAGTATTTT CASSWSGGLSDTQYF
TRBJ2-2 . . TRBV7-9 TGTGCCAGCAGCTCCCGCTTGACAGGGGAGGGCGGGGAGCTGTTTTTT CASSSRLTGEGGELFF
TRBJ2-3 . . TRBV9 TGTGCCAGCAGTAGGGGCCGCGCGCGGGGGCCCACAGATACGCAGTATTTT CASSRGRARGPTDTQYF
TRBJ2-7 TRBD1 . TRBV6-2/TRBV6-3 TGTGCCAGCAGTTACTCGGGACAGTTCTACGAGCAGTACTTC CASSYSGQFYEQYF
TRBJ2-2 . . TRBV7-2 TGTGCCAGCAGCCCCATGGCGGACACCGGGGAGCTGTTTTTT CASSPMADTGELFF
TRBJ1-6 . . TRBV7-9 TGTGCCAGCAGCGGTAGGGGGGGAAAGAATTCACCCCTCCACTTT CASSGRGGKNSPLHF
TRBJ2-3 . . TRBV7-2 TGTGCCAGCAGCTTAGTGGCTAGCGCAGGCACAGATACGCAGTATTTT CASSLVASAGTDTQYF
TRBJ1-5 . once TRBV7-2 TGTGCCAGCAGCTCCGGGACACCGAACTCCAATCAGCCCCAGCATTTT CASSSGTPNSNQPQHF
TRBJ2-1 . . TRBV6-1 TGTGCCAGCAGTGACCCGGGCCTCCTTGCCTCTGGTGAGCAGTTCTTC CASSDPGLLASGEQFF
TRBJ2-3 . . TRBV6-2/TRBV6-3 TGTGCCAGCAGTTCGCCCCTAGCTCCGAATAGCACAGATACGCAGTATTTT CASSSPLAPNSTDTQYF
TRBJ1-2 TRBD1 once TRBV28 TGTGCCAGCAGTACACCCGGGGGCAGGGGGCCGGACTATGGCTACACCTTC CASSTPGGRGPDYGYTF
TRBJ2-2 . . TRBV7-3 TGTGCCAGCAGCTTAGAGGGGACCACCGGGGAGCTGTTTTTT CASSLEGTTGELFF
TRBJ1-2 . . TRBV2 TGTGCCAGCAGGTTCGAACTAGACCTCTATGGCTACACCTTC CASRFELDLYGYTF
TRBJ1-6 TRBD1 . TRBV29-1 TGCAGCGTTGCTGACGGGGGGGGACAGGGTTGTATCCCCCTCCACTTT CSVADGGGQGCIPLHF
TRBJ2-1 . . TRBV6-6 TGTGCCAGCAGGGGGGTCAGGGACAATGAGCAGTTCTTC CASRGVRDNEQFF
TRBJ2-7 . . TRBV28 TGTGCCACCCGGTTTAGCTACGAGCAGTACTTC CATRFSYEQYF
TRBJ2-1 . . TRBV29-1 TGCAGCGTTGGGTATAGTCGAGGTGAGAGGATACTCAATGAGCAGTTCTTC CSVGYSRGERILNEQFF
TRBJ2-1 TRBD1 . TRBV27 TGTGCCAGCCACCGGGACAGAAGTTACAATGAGCAGTTCTTC CASHRDRSYNEQFF
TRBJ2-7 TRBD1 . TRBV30 TGTGCCTGCCGTCCCCGGGGACAGGTTTCCTACGAGCAGTACTTC CACRPRGQVSYEQYF
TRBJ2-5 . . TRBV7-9 TGTGCCAGCAGCTCCGCAGGGTTTGAGACCCAGTACTTC CASSSAGFETQYF
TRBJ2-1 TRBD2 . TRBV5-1 TGCGCCAGCAGCTCGAGCGGGGGGGCCTACAATGAGCAGTTCTTC CASSSSGGAYNEQFF
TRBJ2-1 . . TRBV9 TGTGCCAGCAGCGTAGCTACGGGCAACAATGAGCAGTTCTTC CASSVATGNNEQFF
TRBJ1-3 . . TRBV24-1 TGTGCCACCAGTGACCCGACAGCTGGAAACACCATATATTTT CATSDPTAGNTIYF
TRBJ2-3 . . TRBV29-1 TGCAGCGTTCCGGGAACAGATACGCAGTATTTT CSVPGTDTQYF
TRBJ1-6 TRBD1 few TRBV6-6 TGTGCCAGCAGTGCGTCGACAGGGAGTTATTCACCCCTCCACTTT CASSASTGSYSPLHF
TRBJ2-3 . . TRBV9 TGTGCCAGCAGCGTAGAGGGGTTTCAGGCAGATACGCAGTATTTT CASSVEGFQADTQYF
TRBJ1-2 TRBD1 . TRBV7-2 TGTGCCAGCAGCCCGATTGGGACAGGGGACTATGGCTACACCTTC CASSPIGTGDYGYTF
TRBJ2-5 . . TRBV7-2 TGTGCCAGCAGGGATCACCACCCGCCAGGGCGTGGGACCCAGTACTTC CASRDHHPPGRGTQYF
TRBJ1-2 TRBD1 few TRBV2 TGTGCCAGCAGGGGACAGTTTACTAACTATGGCTACACCTTC CASRGQFTNYGYTF
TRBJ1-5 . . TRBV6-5 TGTGCCAGCAGTTACTTTAGGGGAGCGGATCAGCCCCAGCATTTT CASSYFRGADQPQHF
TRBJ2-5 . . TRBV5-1 TGCGCCAGCAGCTTAGACAGCGAAGAGACCCAGTACTTC CASSLDSEETQYF
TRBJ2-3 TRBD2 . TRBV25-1 TGTGCCAGCAGTGAGAGATTGGGACTAGCGGGGGGGGCAGATACGCAGTATTTT CASSERLGLAGGADTQYF
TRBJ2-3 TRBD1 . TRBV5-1 TGCGCCAGCAGCTTGGAGGACAGGGGGACAGATACGCAGTATTTT CASSLEDRGTDTQYF
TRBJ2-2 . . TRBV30 TGTGCCTGGAGGGAGGAGTTAGCCGGGGAGCTGTTTTTT CAWREELAGELFF
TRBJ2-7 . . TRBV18 TGTGCCAGCTCACCGGGTGTGGGCTACGAGCAGTACTTC CASSPGVGYEQYF
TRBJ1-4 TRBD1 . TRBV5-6 TGTGCCAGCAGCTTCGGGACAGGGGTCGAAAAACTGTTTTTT CASSFGTGVEKLFF
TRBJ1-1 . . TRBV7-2 TGTGCCAGCAGCTTGGTGAACACTGAAGCTTTCTTT CASSLVNTEAFF
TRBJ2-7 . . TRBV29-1 TGCAGCGTCCAAGTGGGTGGCGAGCAGTACTTC CSVQVGGEQYF